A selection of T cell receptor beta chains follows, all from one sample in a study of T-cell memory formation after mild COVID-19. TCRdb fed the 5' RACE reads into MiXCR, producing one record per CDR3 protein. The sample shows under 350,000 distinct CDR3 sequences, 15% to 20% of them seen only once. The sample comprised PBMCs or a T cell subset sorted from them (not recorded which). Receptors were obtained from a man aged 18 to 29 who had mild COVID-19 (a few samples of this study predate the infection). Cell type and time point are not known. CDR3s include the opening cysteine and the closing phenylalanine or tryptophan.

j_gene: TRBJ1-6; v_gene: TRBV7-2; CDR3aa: CASSLALQGSGTRRLNSPLHF
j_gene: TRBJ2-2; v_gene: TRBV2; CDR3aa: CASITGTNTGELFF
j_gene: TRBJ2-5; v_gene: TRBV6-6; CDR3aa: CASSRRQSQETQYF
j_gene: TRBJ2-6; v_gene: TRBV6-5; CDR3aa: CASRGGGGAFSGANVLTF
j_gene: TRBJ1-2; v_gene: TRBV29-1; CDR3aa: CSVSSGLRYGYTF
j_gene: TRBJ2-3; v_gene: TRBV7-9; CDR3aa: CASSPVERDYSTDTQYF
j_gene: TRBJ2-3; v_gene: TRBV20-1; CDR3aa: CSARDRRGLTDTQYF
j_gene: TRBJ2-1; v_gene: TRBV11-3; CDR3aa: CASSIFGFDNEQFF
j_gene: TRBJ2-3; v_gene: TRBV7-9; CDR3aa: CASRRTSGTSTDTQYF
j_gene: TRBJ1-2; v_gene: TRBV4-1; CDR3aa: CASSQVSGLGGYTF
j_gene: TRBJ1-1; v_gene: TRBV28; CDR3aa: CASSLSPTGAIEAFF